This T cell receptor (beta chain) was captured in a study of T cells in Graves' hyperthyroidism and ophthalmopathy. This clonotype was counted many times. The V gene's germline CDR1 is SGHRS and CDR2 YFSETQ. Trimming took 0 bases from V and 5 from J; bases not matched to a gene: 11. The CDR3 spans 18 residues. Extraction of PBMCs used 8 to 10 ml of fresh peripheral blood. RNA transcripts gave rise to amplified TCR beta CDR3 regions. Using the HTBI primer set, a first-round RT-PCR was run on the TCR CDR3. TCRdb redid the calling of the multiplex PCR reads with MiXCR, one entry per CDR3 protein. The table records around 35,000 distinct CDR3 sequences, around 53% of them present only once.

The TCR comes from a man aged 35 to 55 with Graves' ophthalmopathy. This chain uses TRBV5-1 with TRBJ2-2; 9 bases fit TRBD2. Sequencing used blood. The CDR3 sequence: CASSLGGLAGRGTGELFF. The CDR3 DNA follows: TGCGCCAGCAGCTTGGGGGGGCTAGCGGGAAGAGGAACCGGGGAGCTGTTTTTT.